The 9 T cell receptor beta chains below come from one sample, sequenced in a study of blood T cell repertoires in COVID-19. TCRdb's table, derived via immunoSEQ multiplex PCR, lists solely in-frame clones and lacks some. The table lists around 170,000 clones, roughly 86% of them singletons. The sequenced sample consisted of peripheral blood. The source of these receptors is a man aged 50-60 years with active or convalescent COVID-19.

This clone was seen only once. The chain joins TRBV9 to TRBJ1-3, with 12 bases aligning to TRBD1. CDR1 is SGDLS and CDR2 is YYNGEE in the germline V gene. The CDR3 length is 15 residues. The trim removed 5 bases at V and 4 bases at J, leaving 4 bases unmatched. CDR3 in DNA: TGTGCCAGCAGTGGGACAGGGGGCCGAGGAAACACCATATATTTT. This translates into CASSGTGGRGNTIYF.

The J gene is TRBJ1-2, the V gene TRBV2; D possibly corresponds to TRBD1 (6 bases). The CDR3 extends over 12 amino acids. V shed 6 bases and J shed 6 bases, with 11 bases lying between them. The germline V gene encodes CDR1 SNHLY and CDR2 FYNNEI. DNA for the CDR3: TGTGCCAGCAGACAGGGTACCCATGGCTACACCTTC. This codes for CASRQGTHGYTF.

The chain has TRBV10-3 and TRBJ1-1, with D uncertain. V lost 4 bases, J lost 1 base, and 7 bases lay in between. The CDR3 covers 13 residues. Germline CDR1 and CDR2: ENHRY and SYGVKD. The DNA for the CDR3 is TGTGCCATCAGTGCTCACGGGAACACTGAAGCTTTCTTT. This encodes CAISAHGNTEAFF.

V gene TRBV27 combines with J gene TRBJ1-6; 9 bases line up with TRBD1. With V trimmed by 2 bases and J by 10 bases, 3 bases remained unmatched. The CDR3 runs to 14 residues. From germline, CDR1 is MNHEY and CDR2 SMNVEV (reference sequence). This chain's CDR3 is CASSLTGTGSPLHF. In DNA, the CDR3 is TGTGCCAGCAGTTTAACAGGGACAGGGTCACCCCTCCACTTT.

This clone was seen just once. This chain's CDR3 is CASSYVQSTDTQYF. The CDR3 nucleotides are TGTGCCAGCAGTTACGTTCAGAGCACAGATACGCAGTATTTT. V is TRBV6-5 and J is TRBJ2-3, with D uncertain. Germline CDR1 and CDR2: MNHEY and SVGAGI. V lost 2 bases and J 0 bases, leaving 6 bases between the germline ends. The CDR3 runs to 14 residues.

The CDR3 nucleotides read TGTGCCAGCAGAGATACGGACAGGGCCACTGAAGCTTTCTTT. Residues: CASRDTDRATEAFF. V and J are TRBV6-4 and TRBJ1-1, with 8 bases matching TRBD1. CDR1 and CDR2 from the germline V gene are MRHNA and SNTAGT. Trimming removed 6 bases from V and 4 bases from J; junction bases left unmatched: 7. This CDR3 is 14 amino acids long.

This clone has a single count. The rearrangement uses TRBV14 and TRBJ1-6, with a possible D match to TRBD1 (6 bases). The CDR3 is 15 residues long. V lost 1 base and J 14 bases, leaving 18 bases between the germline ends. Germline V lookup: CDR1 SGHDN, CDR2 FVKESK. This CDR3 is CASSQANRASRSLHF. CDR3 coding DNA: TGTGCCAGCAGCCAAGCGAACAGGGCAAGCAGGTCCCTCCACTTT. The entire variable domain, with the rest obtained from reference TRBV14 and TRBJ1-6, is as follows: EAGVTQFPSHSVIEKGQTVTLRCDPISGHDNLYWYRRVMGKEIKFLLHFVKESKQDESGMPNNRFLAERTGGTYSTLKVQPAELEDSGVYFCASSQANRASRSLHFGNGTRLTVT.

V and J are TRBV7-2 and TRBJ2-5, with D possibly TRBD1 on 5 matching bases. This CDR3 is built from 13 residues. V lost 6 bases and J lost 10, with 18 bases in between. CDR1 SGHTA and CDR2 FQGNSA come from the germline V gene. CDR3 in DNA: TGTGCCAGCAGGTCAGATACCAGGGCAAGCCAGTACTTC. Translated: CASRSDTRASQYF.

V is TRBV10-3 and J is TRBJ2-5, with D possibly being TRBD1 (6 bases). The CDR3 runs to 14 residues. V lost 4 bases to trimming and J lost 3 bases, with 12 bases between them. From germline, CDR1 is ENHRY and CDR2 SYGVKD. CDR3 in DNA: TGTGCCATCAGTGTTAAAGGGGGAGAAGAGACCCAGTACTTC. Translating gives CAISVKGGEETQYF.